The rows below give T cell receptor beta chains drawn from one sample of a study of T cells in localized non-small cell lung cancer. Repertoires were generated with immunoSEQ multiplex PCR, while TCRdb's copy carries only in-frame clones and drops some. The sample has tens of thousands of clones; roughly 84% are singletons. The sample in question was PBMCs, obtained before any cancer treatment. These TCRs come from a woman between 35 and 70 years old with stage II squamous cell lung carcinoma. Both conserved end residues are part of each CDR3. The D gene is left open where the match is weak. For some rows the clone size is stated as once, few or many, or as a class when expanded; others skip it.

abundance: NA; v_gene: TRBV5-1; j_gene: TRBJ2-1; d_gene: TRBD2; CDR3nt: TGCGCCAGCAGCACAACTGGACTAGCCTACAATGAGCAGTTCTTC; CDR3aa: CASSTTGLAYNEQFF
abundance: NA; v_gene: TRBV2; j_gene: TRBJ2-3; d_gene: TRBD2; CDR3nt: TGTGCCAGCAGCCCCATGGGGGCTAGCGGGAGTATGACAGATACGCAGTATTTT; CDR3aa: CASSPMGASGSMTDTQYF
abundance: NA; v_gene: TRBV18; j_gene: TRBJ2-6; d_gene: NA; CDR3nt: TGTGCCAGCTCAGAAGGGACTGCTAACTCTGGGGCCAACGTCCTGACTTTC; CDR3aa: CASSEGTANSGANVLTF
abundance: NA; v_gene: TRBV10-1; j_gene: TRBJ2-5; d_gene: TRBD2; CDR3nt: TGCGCCAGCAGTGGGACTAGCGGGACCCAAGAGTACTTC; CDR3aa: CASSGTSGTQEYF
abundance: NA; v_gene: TRBV28; j_gene: TRBJ2-1; d_gene: NA; CDR3nt: TGTGCCAGCAGTTTCGGGAGAGGCACCTACAATGAGCAGTTCTTC; CDR3aa: CASSFGRGTYNEQFF
abundance: few; v_gene: TRBV2; j_gene: TRBJ2-1; d_gene: NA; CDR3nt: TGTGCCAGCAACCTAAGCCCCGGGACTTCTAACAATGAGCAGTTCTTC; CDR3aa: CASNLSPGTSNNEQFF
abundance: few; v_gene: TRBV28; j_gene: TRBJ2-7; d_gene: NA; CDR3nt: TGTGCCAGCAGTTTAGGGACCCGCTACGAGCAGTACTTC; CDR3aa: CASSLGTRYEQYF
abundance: NA; v_gene: TRBV9; j_gene: TRBJ2-3; d_gene: TRBD2; CDR3nt: TGTGCCAGCAGCGTAGAACGGGAGGGCCGCGCTACGCAGTATTTT; CDR3aa: CASSVEREGRATQYF
abundance: NA; v_gene: TRBV4-2; j_gene: TRBJ2-6; d_gene: NA; CDR3nt: TGTGCCAGCAGCCAAGGTGCGAGCTCTGGGGCCAACGTCCTGACTTTC; CDR3aa: CASSQGASSGANVLTF
abundance: few; v_gene: TRBV11-2; j_gene: TRBJ2-4; d_gene: TRBD1; CDR3nt: TGTGCCAGCAGCAGAGACAGGGGTCAAAACATTCAGTACTTC; CDR3aa: CASSRDRGQNIQYF
abundance: few; v_gene: TRBV7-9; j_gene: TRBJ2-1; d_gene: NA; CDR3nt: TGTGCCAGCAGCAGAGGCGGGGCCCCCAACAATGAGCAGTTCTTC; CDR3aa: CASSRGGAPNNEQFF
abundance: NA; v_gene: TRBV4-3; j_gene: TRBJ2-1; d_gene: TRBD2; CDR3nt: TGCGCCAGCAGCCAAGGGCTAGCGGGAGAAGACAATGAGCAGTTCTTC; CDR3aa: CASSQGLAGEDNEQFF
abundance: NA; v_gene: TRBV29-1; j_gene: TRBJ1-2; d_gene: NA; CDR3nt: TGCAGCGTTGAAGGGCGAGGCAGGAACCTTAACTATGGCTACACCTTC; CDR3aa: CSVEGRGRNLNYGYTF
abundance: few; v_gene: TRBV18; j_gene: TRBJ1-2; d_gene: NA; CDR3nt: TGTGCCAGCTCACCGACGGGGAGCTATGGCTACACCTTC; CDR3aa: CASSPTGSYGYTF
abundance: medium-sized; v_gene: TRBV6-6; j_gene: TRBJ1-2; d_gene: NA; CDR3nt: TGTGCCAGCAGTTACTATTCGAGGGACCAGACTTTTGGCTACACCTTC; CDR3aa: CASSYYSRDQTFGYTF
abundance: few; v_gene: TRBV7-9; j_gene: TRBJ2-7; d_gene: TRBD1; CDR3nt: TGTGCCAGCAGCCTTGACAGGGGATTCAGCGAGCAGTACTTC; CDR3aa: CASSLDRGFSEQYF
abundance: NA; v_gene: TRBV6-5; j_gene: TRBJ1-1; d_gene: NA; CDR3nt: TGTGCCAGCAGTTACCACAAATCCCGAGACACTGAAGCTTTCTTT; CDR3aa: CASSYHKSRDTEAFF
abundance: NA; v_gene: TRBV4-3; j_gene: TRBJ1-1; d_gene: TRBD1; CDR3nt: TGCGCCAGCAGCCAGGGGATGGGACAGGGGAAGGATGAAGCTTTCTTT; CDR3aa: CASSQGMGQGKDEAFF
abundance: NA; v_gene: TRBV28; j_gene: TRBJ1-5; d_gene: NA; CDR3nt: TGTGCCAGCACCACGGGGGGAGGAGGAAATCAGCCCCAGCATTTT; CDR3aa: CASTTGGGGNQPQHF
abundance: NA; v_gene: TRBV4-1; j_gene: TRBJ2-3; d_gene: NA; CDR3nt: TGCGCCAGCAGCCGGCGACCGATACTCACAGATACGCAGTATTTT; CDR3aa: CASSRRPILTDTQYF
abundance: NA; v_gene: TRBV7-9; j_gene: TRBJ1-4; d_gene: TRBD1; CDR3nt: TGTGCCAGCAGCTATGACAGGGGACCCCAGGGAGAAAAACTGTTTTTT; CDR3aa: CASSYDRGPQGEKLFF
abundance: once; v_gene: TRBV4-3; j_gene: TRBJ2-2; d_gene: NA; CDR3nt: TGCGCCAGCAGCCAAGAGGGGAGGAGGTACGGGGAGCTGTTTTTT; CDR3aa: CASSQEGRRYGELFF
abundance: once; v_gene: TRBV25-1; j_gene: TRBJ1-1; d_gene: TRBD1; CDR3nt: TGTGCCAGCAGTGGGTGGACAGGGCGGAACACTGAAGCTTTCTTT; CDR3aa: CASSGWTGRNTEAFF
abundance: NA; v_gene: TRBV21-1; j_gene: TRBJ2-1; d_gene: NA; CDR3nt: TGTGCCAGCAGCAAAGCAGCTTCCCCCTCCACTAGCGGGAGGGCCGGGAATGAGCAGTTCTTC; CDR3aa: CASSKAASPSTSGRAGNEQFF
abundance: NA; v_gene: TRBV19; j_gene: TRBJ2-5; d_gene: NA; CDR3nt: TGTGCCAGTAGTAAGGGCCGATACCAAGAGACCCAGTACTTC; CDR3aa: CASSKGRYQETQYF
abundance: NA; v_gene: TRBV4-3; j_gene: TRBJ2-5; d_gene: NA; CDR3nt: TGCGCCAGCAGCCAAGGGATGGGACCCCCCGAGACCCAGTACTTC; CDR3aa: CASSQGMGPPETQYF
abundance: NA; v_gene: TRBV28; j_gene: TRBJ2-4; d_gene: TRBD2; CDR3nt: TGTGCCAGCAGGGACCCGGGGGGGACGCCCGGGTACTTC; CDR3aa: CASRDPGGTPGYF
abundance: few; v_gene: TRBV4-2; j_gene: TRBJ1-1; d_gene: NA; CDR3nt: TGTGCCAGCAGCCAAGGCAGAATGAACACTGAAGCTTTCTTT; CDR3aa: CASSQGRMNTEAFF
abundance: NA; v_gene: TRBV25-1; j_gene: TRBJ2-1; d_gene: NA; CDR3nt: TGTGCCAGCAGTGCATCTCCAGGATACAAGAATGAGCAGTTCTTC; CDR3aa: CASSASPGYKNEQFF
abundance: once; v_gene: TRBV6-5; j_gene: TRBJ1-5; d_gene: NA; CDR3nt: TGTGCCAGCAGTTACTCGTGGAGGGCGCGCAATCAGCCCCAGCATTTT; CDR3aa: CASSYSWRARNQPQHF
abundance: NA; v_gene: TRBV6-5; j_gene: TRBJ1-1; d_gene: NA; CDR3nt: TGTGCCAGCAGTTACTCGAGGGAGCACACTGAAGCTTTCTTT; CDR3aa: CASSYSREHTEAFF
abundance: few; v_gene: TRBV15; j_gene: TRBJ2-6; d_gene: TRBD1; CDR3nt: TGTGCCACCAGCAGCGCTACAGGGGATGGGGCCAACGTCCTGACTTTC; CDR3aa: CATSSATGDGANVLTF
abundance: once; v_gene: TRBV19; j_gene: TRBJ1-3; d_gene: NA; CDR3nt: TGTGCCAGTACCCTTGGCGGGCCGAGCGGAAACACCATATATTTT; CDR3aa: CASTLGGPSGNTIYF
abundance: NA; v_gene: TRBV5-1; j_gene: TRBJ2-7; d_gene: NA; CDR3nt: TGCGCCAGCAGCCTCCGGGCCCCCGGGGATGAGCAGTACTTC; CDR3aa: CASSLRAPGDEQYF
abundance: NA; v_gene: TRBV27; j_gene: TRBJ2-7; d_gene: TRBD2; CDR3nt: TGTGCCAGCAGTTTATATCCCCGCCTTGAGACTAGCGGGAGGGCTTTTTACGAGCAGTACTTC; CDR3aa: CASSLYPRLETSGRAFYEQYF
abundance: NA; v_gene: TRBV30; j_gene: TRBJ1-4; d_gene: NA; CDR3nt: TGTGCCTGGAGCGGGGGGTCAGCAACTAATGAAAAACTGTTTTTT; CDR3aa: CAWSGGSATNEKLFF
abundance: NA; v_gene: TRBV9; j_gene: TRBJ2-3; d_gene: TRBD1; CDR3nt: TGTGCCAGCAGCACCCGACAGGGGACTACAGATACGCAGTATTTT; CDR3aa: CASSTRQGTTDTQYF
abundance: NA; v_gene: TRBV4-2; j_gene: TRBJ2-1; d_gene: NA; CDR3nt: TGTGCCAGCAGCCAAGATAGGAGGTTCCATGAGCAGTTCTTC; CDR3aa: CASSQDRRFHEQFF
abundance: NA; v_gene: TRBV6-5; j_gene: TRBJ2-7; d_gene: TRBD1; CDR3nt: TGTGCCAGCAGCCTCGTAGGGGGACAGGGGTACGAGCAGTACTTC; CDR3aa: CASSLVGGQGYEQYF
abundance: NA; v_gene: TRBV10-3; j_gene: TRBJ1-2; d_gene: NA; CDR3nt: TGTGCCATCCACAGGGTGGGCTATGGCTACACCTTC; CDR3aa: CAIHRVGYGYTF
abundance: NA; v_gene: TRBV4-1; j_gene: TRBJ2-5; d_gene: TRBD2; CDR3nt: TGCGCCAGCAGCCGACTAGCAGGGGAGACCCAGTACTTC; CDR3aa: CASSRLAGETQYF
abundance: NA; v_gene: TRBV4-1; j_gene: TRBJ1-4; d_gene: NA; CDR3nt: TGCGCCAGCAGCCAAGGGGGGTACCAGGCCGAAAAACTGTTTTTT; CDR3aa: CASSQGGYQAEKLFF
abundance: NA; v_gene: TRBV4-3; j_gene: TRBJ1-2; d_gene: NA; CDR3nt: TGCGCCAGCAGCCAAGATAGGGGGGGGAACTATGGCTACACCTTC; CDR3aa: CASSQDRGGNYGYTF
abundance: NA; v_gene: TRBV4-3; j_gene: TRBJ2-5; d_gene: TRBD2; CDR3nt: TGCGCCAGCAGTCGGGACTATGGCCCGCGAGAGACCCAGTACTTC; CDR3aa: CASSRDYGPRETQYF
abundance: NA; v_gene: TRBV19; j_gene: TRBJ2-2; d_gene: NA; CDR3nt: TGTGCCAGTAGTATAAGCGGTCGCACCGGGGAGCTGTTTTTT; CDR3aa: CASSISGRTGELFF
abundance: NA; v_gene: TRBV5-8; j_gene: TRBJ2-1; d_gene: NA; CDR3nt: TGTGCCAGTATACGTCCGGGACTCCTCTCCTACAATGAGCAGTTCTTC; CDR3aa: CASIRPGLLSYNEQFF
abundance: NA; v_gene: TRBV15; j_gene: TRBJ2-5; d_gene: NA; CDR3nt: TGTGCCACCAGCAGAGATCCCCAAGAGACCCAGTACTTC; CDR3aa: CATSRDPQETQYF
abundance: once; v_gene: TRBV5-1; j_gene: TRBJ2-7; d_gene: NA; CDR3nt: TGCGCCAGCAGCTTGGCGGGGACGAGTCCGACTGTCTCCTACGAGCAGTACTTC; CDR3aa: CASSLAGTSPTVSYEQYF
abundance: NA; v_gene: TRBV2; j_gene: TRBJ1-1; d_gene: NA; CDR3nt: TGTGCCAGCAGTGAACTCGGGGCCAGCATGAACACTGAAGCTTTCTTT; CDR3aa: CASSELGASMNTEAFF
abundance: NA; v_gene: TRBV5-6; j_gene: TRBJ1-4; d_gene: NA; CDR3nt: TGTGCCAGCACTCGGACGTCCCCGGTTCGGAATGAAAAACTGTTTTTT; CDR3aa: CASTRTSPVRNEKLFF
abundance: NA; v_gene: TRBV4-3; j_gene: TRBJ2-3; d_gene: NA; CDR3nt: TGCGCCAGCAGCCAAGGGACTAGCACAGATACGCAGTATTTT; CDR3aa: CASSQGTSTDTQYF
abundance: NA; v_gene: TRBV7-2; j_gene: TRBJ1-1; d_gene: NA; CDR3nt: TGTGCCAGCAGCTCCCCCCAGGGGTACACTGAAGCTTTCTTT; CDR3aa: CASSSPQGYTEAFF
abundance: NA; v_gene: TRBV11-2; j_gene: TRBJ2-2; d_gene: NA; CDR3nt: TGTGCCAGCAGCTCCCCAGCCCTGCTAAACACCGGGGAGCTGTTTTTT; CDR3aa: CASSSPALLNTGELFF